The entry below gives a single T cell receptor (beta chain) sequence along with its context. Its target antigen remains unknown. No clone much larger than this one lies a single base away; base qualities are absent. Its CDR3 holds 12 amino acids, cysteine through phenylalanine. The kept DNA is CDR3 alone, 36 bases in frame from the first base. The germline V gene specifies SGHTA as CDR1 and FQGNSA as CDR2. Between the V and J ends, shortened by 3 bases and 6 bases respectively, the junction contains 7 bases. Library preparation employed PCR. Sequenced using an Illumina HiSeq 2500. TCR libraries were prepared with molecular barcoding, using unique molecular identifiers to normalize TCRbeta repertoire quantification. TCRdb redid the processing of the public reads, applying fastp at Q25 and MiXCR, and retained in-frame beta chains. Every CDR3 protein is listed once, alongside the most common genes and DNA of its rows. Across this sample there are roughly 500,000 distinct CDR3 sequences, with about 31% seen only once. Of the sample, less than 2.5% is held by the ten largest clones.

This sample is part of a study of T-cell reconstitution after alpha-beta-depleted transplantation in children (dated by TCRdb to 2016 to 2018). With regard to the full study: Using TCR repertoire profiling, the study quantitatively followed how T-cell immune reconstitution unfolded in children after TCRalphabeta/CD19-depleted allogeneic hematopoietic cell transplantation.

This chain joins TRBV7-2 to TRBJ2-3; the D gene is unclear. The specimen was PBMCs from the stem cell graft donor, collected from the stem cell graft. This clonotype was sampled from a human donor who donated a stem cell graft to a child with aplastic anemia. The CDR3 corresponds to CASSFYADTQYF. The DNA sequence reads TGTGCCAGCAGCTTCTACGCCGATACGCAGTATTTT.